A single sample is the source of the 11 T cell receptor beta chains below, sequenced in a study of T cell clones after liver transplantation. Libraries were prepared by immunoSEQ multiplex PCR; TCRdb keeps only in-frame clonotypes and omits some of them. The sample comprises about 85,000 clones, roughly 80% of which are singletons, and more than 0.45% rests with the top ten. The material was CD4+ T cells from blood, obtained 45 to 46 months after liver transplant. The receptor set was obtained from a human patient who received a liver transplant. Some T cells may arise from the graft donor.

The chain employs TRBV11-2 and TRBJ2-1; a possible D gene is TRBD1 (5 bases). V dropped 4 bases and J dropped 3 bases, with 16 bases sitting between them. The CDR3 covers 16 residues. Germline-derived CDR1 and CDR2 are SGHAT and FQNNGV. The CDR3: CASSSGISRNYNEQFF. Written as DNA, the CDR3 is TGTGCCAGCAGCTCAGGGATATCCCGAAACTACAATGAGCAGTTCTTC. Full variable domain (remainder filled in from reference TRBV11-2 and TRBJ2-1): EAGVAQSPRYKIIEKRQSVAFWCNPISGHATLYWYQQILGQGPKLLIQFQNNGVVDDSQLPKDRFSAERLKGVDSTLKIQPAKLEDSAVYLCASSSGISRNYNEQFFGPGTRLTVL.

The chain combines TRBV6-5 with TRBJ2-7; TRBD1 aligns across 9 bases. Germline CDR1 and CDR2: MNHEY and SVGAGI. V lost 7 bases to trimming and J lost 4 bases; unmatched junction nucleotides: 11. CDR3 length: 15 residues. The CDR3 is CASMKGQGNLYEQYF. CDR3 DNA sequence: TGTGCCAGCATGAAGGGACAGGGAAACCTTTACGAGCAGTACTTC.

Only a few counts were recorded for this clone. The chain is built from TRBV27 and TRBJ2-1; 7 bases are shared with TRBD1. Trimming removed 5 bases from V and 7 bases from J; junction bases left unmatched: 5. Germline CDR1 is MNHEY and CDR2 is SMNVEV (reference sequence). CDR3 length: 13 residues. The CDR3 coding sequence is TGTGCCAGCAGTACTTACAGGGGAAATGAGCAGTTCTTC. Its protein is CASSTYRGNEQFF.

This sequence joins TRBV4-2 and TRBJ2-7; TRBD1 matches at 7 bases. V was clipped by 3 bases and J by 2 bases; unmatched bases: 4. The length of the CDR3 is 14 residues. Germline V gene sequence: CDR1 LGHNA, CDR2 YNFKEQ. CDR3 residues: CASSQATGAYEQYF. The CDR3 region has the DNA TGTGCCAGCAGCCAGGCCACAGGGGCCTACGAGCAGTACTTC.

This chain links TRBV6-1 with TRBJ1-5; D is perhaps TRBD1 (5 bases). Trimming took off 2 bases at V and 5 bases at J, with 10 bases between the two ends. The germline CDR1 and CDR2 sequences are MNHNS and SASEGT. The CDR3 runs to 14 residues. CDR3 sequence (DNA): TGTGCCAGCAGTGAATGGACACCCTATCAGCCCCAGCATTTT. It translates to CASSEWTPYQPQHF.

The rearrangement joins TRBV18 to TRBJ2-3; unclear D gene. Trimming took 2 bases from V and 4 from J, leaving 7 bases between them. Germline-derived CDR1 and CDR2 are KGHSH and LQKENI. The CDR3 has 13 amino acids. For the CDR3, the DNA is TGTGCCAGCTCACCATGGGAATCAGATACGCAGTATTTT. Translating it yields CASSPWESDTQYF.

This chain uses TRBV19 with TRBJ2-1, with D maybe TRBD1 (6 bases). CDR1 is LNHDA and CDR2 is SQIVND in the germline V gene (reference sequence). This CDR3 has 15 amino acids. Trimming took off 2 bases at V and 3 bases at J, with 11 bases between the two ends. CDR3 in DNA: TGTGCCAGTAGTATATCGGGACAAAACTACAATGAGCAGTTCTTC. Residues: CASSISGQNYNEQFF.

This chain connects TRBV28 to TRBJ2-7; 9 bases map to TRBD1. Germline CDR1 MDHEN, CDR2 SYDVKM. V was pared by 5 bases and J by 5 bases, with 7 bases of the junction left unmatched. The CDR3 consists of 14 residues. CDR3 residues: CASSALGQGHEQYF. The CDR3 bases are TGTGCCAGCAGTGCCTTGGGACAGGGCCACGAGCAGTACTTC. The full variable domain, with the rest looked up from reference TRBV28 and TRBJ2-7, is DVKVTQSSRYLVKRTGEKVFLECVQDMDHENMFWYRQDPGLGLRLIYFSYDVKMKEKGDIPEGYSVSREKKERFSLILESASTNQTSMYLCASSALGQGHEQYFGPGTRLTVT.

V usage is TRBV28 and J usage is TRBJ1-1; tentative D call: TRBD1 (6 bases). The germline V and J ends were trimmed by 6 bases and 4 bases, with 24 bases remaining between them. This CDR3 contains 17 residues. In germline, CDR1 is MDHEN, CDR2 SYDVKM. CDR3 protein: CASSSQFLRRGATEAFF. The CDR3 DNA sequence: TGTGCCAGCAGCTCTCAATTTTTAAGGAGGGGGGCCACTGAAGCTTTCTTT. Full variable domain (rest looked up from reference TRBV28 and TRBJ1-1): DVKVTQSSRYLVKRTGEKVFLECVQDMDHENMFWYRQDPGLGLRLIYFSYDVKMKEKGDIPEGYSVSREKKERFSLILESASTNQTSMYLCASSSQFLRRGATEAFFGQGTRLTVV.

The gene calls are TRBV7-6 and TRBJ2-5; no reliable D call. CDR1 and CDR2 (germline): SGHVS, FNYEAQ. V shed 3 bases and J shed 4 bases, with 6 bases lying between them. The CDR3 covers 12 residues. The CDR3 nucleotides read TGTGCCAGCAGCTTTTGGGGAGAGACCCAGTACTTC. Amino acids: CASSFWGETQYF. The variable domain in full, with the rest retrieved from reference TRBV7-6 and TRBJ2-5, is GAGVSQSPRYKVTKRGQDVALRCDPISGHVSLYWYRQALGQGPEFLTYFNYEAQQDKSGLPNDRFSAERPEGSISTLTIQRTEQRDSAMYRCASSFWGETQYFGPGTRLLVL.

This clone has just a few counts. The chain joins TRBV5-4 to TRBJ2-2, with D perhaps TRBD2 (7 bases). The CDR3 consists of 15 residues. Germline assignment: CDR1 SGHNT and CDR2 YYREEE (reference sequence). Trimming cost V 1 base and J 4 bases, with 11 bases left between them. DNA of the CDR3: TGTGCCAGCAGCTTGTTAAGGGGGGGCACCGGGGAGCTGTTTTTT. This codes for CASSLLRGGTGELFF.